These T cell receptor beta chains were read from a single sample in a study of blood T cell repertoires in COVID-19. Some clones are missing from TCRdb's copy, which holds only in-frame ones; the method was immunoSEQ multiplex PCR. The sample has roughly 80,000 clones; 88% are singletons. The sequenced material came from peripheral blood. Receptors originate from a human donor in a cohort sampled during active COVID-19. Each CDR3 is given with its conserved first and last residue. The order of the fields is V gene, J gene, CDR3 protein.

v_gene: TRBV5-4
j_gene: TRBJ1-2
CDR3aa: CASSLGIALGQGYYGYTF

v_gene: TRBV19
j_gene: TRBJ1-5
CDR3aa: CASSIDGTGGQPQHF

v_gene: TRBV4-2
j_gene: TRBJ1-5
CDR3aa: CASSQESINQPQHF

v_gene: TRBV7-2
j_gene: TRBJ2-2
CDR3aa: CASSLNRAGINTGELFF

v_gene: TRBV10-2
j_gene: TRBJ2-3
CDR3aa: CASSDLYGTSGAWRTSTDTQYF

v_gene: TRBV6-4
j_gene: TRBJ2-7
CDR3aa: CASSEGTGGYEQYF

v_gene: TRBV6-1
j_gene: TRBJ2-7
CDR3aa: CASSESGTGGYEQYF

v_gene: TRBV5-4
j_gene: TRBJ2-1
CDR3aa: CASSLTGTSGRGEQFF

v_gene: TRBV18
j_gene: TRBJ1-2
CDR3aa: CASSDKHNAYGYTF

v_gene: TRBV6-6
j_gene: TRBJ2-5
CDR3aa: CASSYSDTQETQYF

v_gene: TRBV12-3/TRBV12-4
j_gene: TRBJ2-7
CDR3aa: CASSPSGYEQYF

v_gene: TRBV6-1
j_gene: TRBJ2-7
CDR3aa: CASSEPGTATYEQYF

v_gene: TRBV23-1
j_gene: TRBJ1-2
CDR3aa: CASSHRLGVNYGYTF

v_gene: TRBV18
j_gene: TRBJ1-6
CDR3aa: CASSPRQGEVSPLHF

v_gene: TRBV2
j_gene: TRBJ2-7
CDR3aa: CASSVEGLGYEQYF

v_gene: TRBV19
j_gene: TRBJ2-1
CDR3aa: CASSVQGYNEQFF

v_gene: TRBV7-3
j_gene: TRBJ2-3
CDR3aa: CASSPGAGGDTQYF

v_gene: TRBV7-2
j_gene: TRBJ2-1
CDR3aa: CASTRMVGNEQFF

v_gene: TRBV7-8
j_gene: TRBJ2-7
CDR3aa: CASSPQGGSYEQYF

v_gene: TRBV7-2
j_gene: TRBJ2-1
CDR3aa: CASSLASDNEQFF

v_gene: TRBV19
j_gene: TRBJ2-2
CDR3aa: CASTPQRGGQTGELFF

v_gene: TRBV7-3
j_gene: TRBJ2-1
CDR3aa: CASSLTVTTERPLNEQFF

v_gene: TRBV28
j_gene: TRBJ2-7
CDR3aa: CASRETGTGNSYEQYF

v_gene: TRBV11-1
j_gene: TRBJ2-7
CDR3aa: CASSLGLAGVYEQYF

v_gene: TRBV18
j_gene: TRBJ1-2
CDR3aa: CASSPSREGSAYGYTF